The 14 T cell receptor beta chains listed next were all sequenced from one sample in a study of blood T cell repertoires in COVID-19. Clones were read by immunoSEQ multiplex PCR, and TCRdb kept only the in-frame ones, dropping some. Among about 160,000 clones listed, approximately 91% were seen once. The specimen sequenced was peripheral blood. These TCRs come from a young man with acute or convalescent COVID-19.

The chain is built from TRBV5-6 and TRBJ2-2, with 10 bases identical to TRBD1. The CDR3 has 16 amino acids. The germline CDR1 and CDR2 sequences are SGHDT and YYEEEE. Unmatched junction bases numbered 10, after V lost 4 bases and J lost 7 bases. CDR3 in amino acids: CASSQAGTGDYGELFF. The CDR3 DNA is TGTGCCAGCAGCCAAGCCGGGACAGGGGATTACGGGGAGCTGTTTTTT.

The V gene is TRBV12-3 or TRBV12-4, the J gene TRBJ1-1, with D unclear. With 7 bases removed from V and 4 bases from J, the gap between germline ends came to 10 bases. The CDR3 is 12 amino acids. Written as DNA, the CDR3 is TGTGCCAGCATGAGGGTTTTCACTGAAGCTTTCTTT. It codes for CASMRVFTEAFF.

The count of this clone is one. The gene calls are TRBV9 and TRBJ2-1; no clear D gene. V lost 4 bases, J lost 8 bases, and 13 bases lay in between. This CDR3 contains 13 residues. The germline V gene has CDR1 SGDLS and CDR2 YYNGEE. CDR3 DNA sequence: TGTGCCAGCAGCCCCCAAATACGCGATGAGCAGTTCTTC. Amino acid sequence: CASSPQIRDEQFF.

The V call is TRBV7-2, the J call TRBJ1-2; D possibly corresponds to TRBD1 (5 bases). Between the trimmed V and J ends, which lost 5 bases and 3 bases, there was a span of 13 bases. This CDR3 is 14 amino acids long. Germline assignment: CDR1 SGHTA and CDR2 FQGNSA. Written as DNA, the CDR3 is TGTGCCAGCAGCCTCGGGGGTGGCGACTATGGCTACACCTTC. It codes for CASSLGGGDYGYTF. The full variable domain, completed using reference TRBV7-2 and TRBJ1-2, is GAGVSQSPSNKVTEKGKDVELRCDPISGHTALYWYRQSLGQGLEFLIYFQGNSAPDKSGLPSDRFSAERTGGSVSTLTIQRTQQEDSAVYLCASSLGGGDYGYTFGSGTRLTVV.

The CDR3 sequence: CASRTSGTALLGINSPLHF. The CDR3 DNA reads TGTGCCAGCAGAACTTCCGGGACAGCCCTCCTTGGTATTAATTCACCCCTCCACTTT. The chain combines TRBV27 with TRBJ1-6; 7 bases align to TRBD1. V lost 6 bases, J lost 6 bases, and 20 bases stayed unmatched. CDR1 and CDR2 (germline): MNHEY, SMNVEV (reference sequence). The CDR3 loop spans 19 amino acids.

This chain joins TRBV5-4 and TRBJ1-1, with a weak D call TRBD1 (6 bases). This CDR3 spans 11 amino acids. V dropped 4 bases and J dropped 9 bases, with 10 bases sitting between them. CDR1 is SGHNT, CDR2 YYREEE, per germline (reference sequence). CDR3 nucleotides: TGTGCCAGCAGCGGCCAGGGGCAAGCTTTCTTT. It encodes CASSGQGQAFF.

The V and J genes are TRBV6-5 and TRBJ2-3; TRBD2 is a possible D gene (6 bases). The germline V gene encodes CDR1 MNHEY and CDR2 SVGAGI. The CDR3 loop spans 16 amino acids. Trimming shortened V by 4 bases and J by 0 bases, and 14 bases separated the two germline ends. CDR3 sequence (DNA): TGTGCCAGCAGTTTCTTAGGAGGGATTAGCACAGATACGCAGTATTTT. It codes for CASSFLGGISTDTQYF.

The V gene is TRBV5-5, the J gene TRBJ1-4; 8 nucleotides align to TRBD1. The V gene end was trimmed by 0 bases and the J gene end by 5 bases; junction bases not matched to a gene: 3. The CDR3 covers 15 residues. Per the germline V gene, CDR1 is SGHKS and CDR2 is YYEKEE (reference sequence). The CDR3 protein is CASSLEGQENEKLFF. The CDR3 coding sequence is TGTGCCAGCAGCTTGGAGGGACAGGAAAATGAAAAACTGTTTTTT.

The chain recombines TRBV11-3 with TRBJ2-1; 13 nucleotides line up with TRBD2. CDR3 length: 18 amino acids. J was trimmed by 5 bases and V by 5 bases; bases with no gene match: 12. Looked up from germline, CDR1 is SGHNT and CDR2 is YENEEA. CDR3 region: CASSPRTSGGPLNNEQFF. Here the CDR3 DNA reads TGTGCCAGCAGCCCTAGGACTAGCGGGGGCCCCTTAAACAATGAGCAGTTCTTC.

The chain joins TRBV19 to TRBJ1-1; D gene unclear. The CDR3 totals 16 residues. Germline V gives CDR1 LNHDA, CDR2 SQIVND (reference sequence). Deletions cut 1 base from V and 2 bases from J, with 14 bases between. The CDR3 sequence: CASSIAGSGRNTEAFF. The CDR3 nucleotides are TGTGCCAGTAGTATAGCGGGGTCCGGACGAAACACTGAAGCTTTCTTT. The full variable domain, its missing parts supplied by reference TRBV19 and TRBJ1-1, is DGGITQSPKYLFRKEGQNVTLSCEQNLNHDAMYWYRQDPGQGLRLIYYSQIVNDFQKGDIAEGYSVSREKKESFPLTVTSAQKNPTAFYLCASSIAGSGRNTEAFFGQGTRLTVV.

This clone has only a few counts. The chain recombines TRBV10-3 with TRBJ2-5; D uncertain. The germline V gene has CDR1 ENHRY and CDR2 SYGVKD. Trimming left V 4 bases short and J 3 bases short, with 9 bases between. The CDR3 consists of 13 residues. For the CDR3, the DNA is TGTGCCATCAGTGCAAGACTTGAAGAGACCCAGTACTTC. This translates into CAISARLEETQYF.

This chain uses TRBV12-5 with TRBJ2-3, with D perhaps matching TRBD1 (6 bases). Germline CDR1 is LGHNT and CDR2 is FRNRAP. This CDR3 has 13 residues. Trimming took off 6 bases at V and 4 bases at J, with 11 bases between the two ends. The CDR3 DNA sequence: TGTGCTAGTGGGATACAGGGTGCAGATACGCAGTATTTT. Its translation is CASGIQGADTQYF.

The V gene is TRBV5-1, the J gene TRBJ1-6; 7 positions match TRBD1. The CDR3 length is 15 residues. V was clipped by 3 bases and J by 7 bases; unmatched bases: 7. Germline-derived CDR1 and CDR2 are SGHRS and YFSETQ. For the CDR3, the DNA is TGCGCCAGCAGCTACATGACAGGGAGCAATTCACCCCTCCACTTT. This gives the protein CASSYMTGSNSPLHF.

This clone has only one observation. The chain uses TRBV5-1 and TRBJ2-7; 8 positions agree with TRBD1. This CDR3 region has 13 residues. Trimming at V came to 4 bases and at J to 5 bases, leaving 5 bases not matched to a gene. Germline values: CDR1 SGHRS, CDR2 YFSETQ. Here the CDR3 DNA reads TGCGCCAGCAGCCAGGGGGCGTACGACGAGCAGTACTTC. It specifies CASSQGAYDEQYF.